The next 23 T cell receptor beta chains were all read from a single sample in a study of graft-versus-host responses after intestinal transplantation. Their antigens remain unidentified. Clones were sequenced by immunoSEQ multiplex PCR, and TCRdb holds only the in-frame ones, with some missing. Here the sample spans under 130,000 clones, roughly 93% being singletons. Here the sequenced sample was unstimulated CD8+ T cells sorted from spleen or lymph node cells, taken before intestinal transplant. The receptors stem from a human donor who received an intestinal transplant.

V gene TRBV9 combines with J gene TRBJ2-7; TRBD1 is a possible D gene (5 bases). From germline, CDR1 is SGDLS and CDR2 YYNGEE. V was clipped by 4 bases and J by 3 bases, with 20 bases between them. This CDR3 contains 16 residues. Written as DNA, the CDR3 is TGTGCCAGCAGCCCAACAGACAGCATTCCAATCTACGAGCAGTACTTC. This translates into CASSPTDSIPIYEQYF.

CDR3 protein: CASSFNSNQPQHF. CDR3 sequence (DNA): TGTGCCAGCAGTTTTAATAGCAATCAGCCCCAGCATTTT. The chain employs TRBV6-5 and TRBJ1-5; D unresolved. Germline CDR1 and CDR2: MNHEY and SVGAGI. The CDR3 is 13 residues long. Trimming pared 4 bases from V and 0 bases from J, leaving 4 bases between.

CDR3 in amino acids: CASSLPGRSYEQYF. CDR3 bases: TGCGCCAGCAGTCTGCCCGGAAGGTCCTACGAGCAGTACTTC. The chain employs TRBV4-1 and TRBJ2-7; D remains unclear. Trimming stripped 6 bases from V and 1 base from J, with 13 bases between. This CDR3 has 14 residues. The germline CDR1 and CDR2 sequences are MGHRA and YSYEKL.

This clone appeared a single time. This chain joins TRBV6-1 and TRBJ2-7; weak D call: TRBD2 (7 bases). The CDR3 sequence is 13 residues long. Per the germline V gene, CDR1 is MNHNS and CDR2 is SASEGT. Trimming stripped 9 bases from V and 6 bases from J, with 18 bases between. The CDR3 nucleotides read TGTGCCAGGGGGGAGGGGGGGCCATTCGAGCAGTACTTC. It codes for CARGEGGPFEQYF.

This chain links TRBV18 with TRBJ2-1, with 7 bases aligning to TRBD1. V dropped 2 bases and J dropped 9; count of bases not matched to a gene: 7. Germline CDR1 is KGHSH and CDR2 is LQKENI. The CDR3 totals 14 residues. The CDR3 DNA reads as TGTGCCAGCTCACCAGTGGGACAGTCGTTTGAGCAGTTCTTC. Translation gives CASSPVGQSFEQFF. Variable domain in full (rest from reference TRBV18 and TRBJ2-1): NAGVMQNPRHLVRRRGQEARLRCSPMKGHSHVYWYRQLPEEGLKFMVYLQKENIIDESGMPKERFSAEFPKEGPSILRIQQVVRGDSAAYFCASSPVGQSFEQFFGPGTRLTVL.

The chain employs TRBV7-9 and TRBJ1-1; 8 nucleotides match TRBD1. This CDR3 is built from 12 residues. Germline V gene sequence: CDR1 SEHNR, CDR2 FQNEAQ (reference sequence). V dropped 1 base and J dropped 8; count of bases not matched to a gene: 0. CDR3 in DNA: TGTGCCAGCAGCTTAGGGGACAGGGAAGCTTTCTTT. Its protein product is CASSLGDREAFF.

This clone appeared a few times. V is TRBV6-5 and J is TRBJ1-1; TRBD1 might be the D (6 bases). The length of the CDR3 is 15 residues. Germline values: CDR1 MNHEY, CDR2 SVGAGI. V lost 0 bases and J lost 7, with 15 bases in between. CDR3 protein: CASSYSPGARNEAFF. The CDR3 DNA sequence: TGTGCCAGCAGTTACTCGCCGGGGGCGAGGAATGAAGCTTTCTTT.

V is TRBV9 and J is TRBJ2-7; D perhaps matches TRBD2 (5 bases). The germline V gene encodes CDR1 SGDLS and CDR2 YYNGEE. This CDR3 has 14 amino acids. Trimming shortened V by 4 bases and J by 3 bases, and 14 bases separated the two germline ends. CDR3: CASSPRTDFYEQYF. CDR3 bases: TGTGCCAGCAGCCCCCGGACGGACTTCTACGAGCAGTACTTC.

The chain has TRBV7-8 and TRBJ2-1; 11 bases agree with TRBD2. Germline CDR1 is SGHVS and CDR2 is FQNEAQ. The length of the CDR3 is 15 residues. With 5 bases clipped from V and 8 bases from J, the junction kept 8 bases outside the gene matches. This CDR3 is CASSPRLAGTDEQFF. The CDR3 coding sequence is TGTGCCAGCAGCCCGCGACTAGCGGGGACGGATGAGCAGTTCTTC. Supplemented by reference TRBV7-8 and TRBJ2-1, the full variable domain reads GAGVSQSPRYKVAKRGQDVALRCDPISGHVSLFWYQQALGQGPEFLTYFQNEAQLDKSGLPSDRFFAERPEGSVSTLKIQRTQQEDSAVYLCASSPRLAGTDEQFFGPGTRLTVL.

The DNA for the CDR3 is TGTGCCAGCAGCTTACTGCCGGGGGGGGCCCTCGATGAGCAGTTCTTC. The encoded protein is CASSLLPGGALDEQFF. The rearrangement links TRBV7-7 to TRBJ2-1; TRBD2 matches 8 bases. Losses at the gene ends were 2 bases for V and 8 bases for J; bases not matched to a gene: 11. This CDR3 has 16 amino acids. The V gene's germline CDR1 is SSHAT and CDR2 FNYEAQ (reference sequence).

The V call is TRBV4-1, the J call TRBJ1-1; D is possibly TRBD1 (5 bases). V lost 4 bases and J lost 1, with 13 bases in between. The CDR3 is 15 residues long. CDR1 and CDR2 from the germline V gene are MGHRA and YSYEKL. DNA of the CDR3: TGCGCCAGCAGCCCCTTTGAGGGGCAGAACACTGAAGCTTTCTTT. It translates to CASSPFEGQNTEAFF.

This clone appeared a few times. The chain couples TRBV7-8 to TRBJ2-5; D may be TRBD1 or TRBD2 (5 bases each). Trimming took 5 bases from V and 1 from J, leaving 11 bases between them. The CDR3 spans 14 residues. Germline V gives CDR1 SGHVS, CDR2 FQNEAQ. The CDR3 DNA reads TGTGCCAGCAGCCCCCCAGGGAGCCAAGAGACCCAGTACTTC. Encoded protein: CASSPPGSQETQYF.

This chain links TRBV20-1 with TRBJ1-2; TRBD1 agrees at 8 bases. The CDR3 sequence is 10 residues long. J gave up 8 bases and V 6 bases, and 2 bases lay outside the gene matches. Germline V CDR1 and CDR2: DFQATT, SNEGSKA (reference sequence). Here the CDR3 reads CSARDRGYTF. In DNA form, the CDR3 reads TGCAGTGCCCGGGACAGGGGCTACACCTTC.

J is TRBJ1-2 and V is TRBV7-9; D gene uncertain. Germline V gives CDR1 SEHNR, CDR2 FQNEAQ (reference sequence). The CDR3 is 14 amino acids. V lost 3 bases and J 2 bases, leaving 10 bases between the germline ends. The CDR3 reads CASSFPNRNYGYTF. The CDR3 nucleotides read TGTGCCAGCAGCTTCCCCAACAGAAACTATGGCTACACCTTC.

The chain is built from TRBV27 and TRBJ2-3; possibly TRBD2 for D (5 bases). This CDR3 region has 16 residues. V was shortened by 4 bases and J by 0 bases, with 14 bases between the two germline ends. CDR1 is MNHEY and CDR2 is SMNVEV in the germline V gene (reference sequence). Here the CDR3 reads CASSSPDLASTDTQYF. CDR3 nucleotide sequence: TGTGCCAGCAGTTCACCCGACCTAGCTAGCACAGATACGCAGTATTTT.

Concerning this clone: A read error may account for a junction end that differs from germline. The V and J genes are TRBV7-9 and TRBJ2-5; TRBD1 matches 8 bases. Per the germline V gene, CDR1 is SEHNR and CDR2 is FQNEAQ (reference sequence). The CDR3 length is 15 residues. DNA for the CDR3: TGTGCCAGCCGCTTCGGACAGGGATTCCAAGAGACCCAGTACTTC. Its protein product is CASRFGQGFQETQYF.

The chain has TRBV2 and TRBJ1-2; D remains unclear. Trimming stripped 7 bases from V and 1 base from J, with 10 bases between. Germline CDR1 is SNHLY and CDR2 is FYNNEI. This CDR3 has 13 amino acids. The CDR3 DNA reads TGTGCCAGCACCCAGGACCTTAACTATGGCTACACCTTC. It is translated as CASTQDLNYGYTF.

In DNA form, the CDR3 reads TGTGCCAGCTCCCGGAGGAGGAACACTGAAGCTTTCTTT. This translates into CASSRRRNTEAFF. The rearrangement joins TRBV2 to TRBJ1-1; D remains unclear. The CDR3 is 13 amino acids. CDR1 SNHLY and CDR2 FYNNEI come from the germline V gene. Trimming took off 8 bases at V and 1 base at J, with 11 bases between the two ends.

Only one count was recorded for this clone. The gene calls are TRBV7-6 and TRBJ2-5; 9 bases line up with TRBD2. CDR1 is SGHVS, CDR2 FNYEAQ, per germline. The V and J ends lost 7 bases and 2 bases, in that order; junction bases with no gene match: 8. CDR3 size: 15 residues. The CDR3 region is CASTRGSGGQETQYF. The CDR3 DNA sequence: TGTGCCAGCACACGGGGTAGCGGGGGTCAAGAGACCCAGTACTTC. Filled out from reference TRBV7-6 and TRBJ2-5, the complete variable domain reads GAGVSQSPRYKVTKRGQDVALRCDPISGHVSLYWYRQALGQGPEFLTYFNYEAQQDKSGLPNDRFSAERPEGSISTLTIQRTEQRDSAMYRCASTRGSGGQETQYFGPGTRLLVL.

CDR3 in DNA: TGCGCCAGCAGCCGAGCTAGCGGGGCCCAAGAGACCCAGTACTTC. The encoded protein is CASSRASGAQETQYF. V usage is TRBV4-1 and J usage is TRBJ2-5; 9 bases match TRBD2. After removal of 4 bases from V and 1 base from J, the junction contained 4 bases not matched to a gene. CDR3 size: 15 residues. Looked up from germline, CDR1 is MGHRA and CDR2 is YSYEKL.

The chain links TRBV6-1 to TRBJ1-1; TRBD1 aligns across 11 bases. V shed 7 bases and J 6 bases; nucleotides not matched to a gene: 7. This CDR3 spans 14 amino acids. Germline CDR1 is MNHNS and CDR2 is SASEGT. CDR3 coding DNA: TGTGCCAGCACGCTTTGGGGACAGGGGGCTGAAGCTTTCTTT. This translates into CASTLWGQGAEAFF.

The rearrangement links TRBV4-1 to TRBJ2-7; TRBD2 is a possible D gene (6 bases). In germline, CDR1 is MGHRA, CDR2 YSYEKL. V was cut by 4 bases and J by 2 bases, with 18 bases left in between. CDR3 size: 16 residues. The CDR3 sequence is CASSPPGGQGAYEQYF. CDR3 DNA: TGCGCCAGCAGCCCTCCAGGAGGGCAGGGCGCCTACGAGCAGTACTTC.

The J gene is TRBJ1-1, the V gene TRBV27; 7 bases map to TRBD1. The CDR3 has 13 residues. Germline loops: CDR1 MNHEY, CDR2 SMNVEV (reference sequence). With 6 bases clipped from V and 5 bases from J, the junction kept 6 bases outside the gene matches. This chain's CDR3 is CASRAQGYTEAFF. The CDR3 DNA reads as TGTGCCAGCAGAGCACAGGGGTATACTGAAGCTTTCTTT.